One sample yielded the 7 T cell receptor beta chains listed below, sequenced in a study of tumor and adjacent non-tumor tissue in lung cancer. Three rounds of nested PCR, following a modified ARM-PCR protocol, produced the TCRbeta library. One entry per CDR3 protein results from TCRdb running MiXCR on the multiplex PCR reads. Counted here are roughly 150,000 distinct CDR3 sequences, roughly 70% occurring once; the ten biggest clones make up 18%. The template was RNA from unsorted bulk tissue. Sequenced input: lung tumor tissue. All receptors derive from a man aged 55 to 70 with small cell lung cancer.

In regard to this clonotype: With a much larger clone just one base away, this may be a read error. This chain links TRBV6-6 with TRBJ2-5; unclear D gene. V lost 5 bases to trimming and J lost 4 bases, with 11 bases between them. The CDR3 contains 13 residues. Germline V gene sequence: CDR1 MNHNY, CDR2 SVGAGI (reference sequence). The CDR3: CASSGDASETQYF. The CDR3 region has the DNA TGTGCCAGCAGTGGAGATGCTTCAGAGACCCAGTACTTC.

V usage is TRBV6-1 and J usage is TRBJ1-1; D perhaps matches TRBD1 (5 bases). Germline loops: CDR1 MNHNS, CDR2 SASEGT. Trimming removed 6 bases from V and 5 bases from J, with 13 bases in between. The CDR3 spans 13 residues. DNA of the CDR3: TGTGCCAGCAGCCTGACAGAGGGGACTGAAGCTTTCTTT. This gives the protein CASSLTEGTEAFF.

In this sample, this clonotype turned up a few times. CDR3 loop: CASSQDGTPYNEQFF. CDR3 nucleotide sequence: TGTGCCAGCAGCCAAGATGGGACGCCTTACAATGAGCAGTTCTTC. The V gene is TRBV4-2, the J gene TRBJ2-1; D may be TRBD1 or TRBD2 (5 bases each). CDR1 is LGHNA and CDR2 is YNFKEQ in the germline V gene. This CDR3 region has 15 residues. V was pared by 0 bases and J by 4 bases, with 10 bases between.

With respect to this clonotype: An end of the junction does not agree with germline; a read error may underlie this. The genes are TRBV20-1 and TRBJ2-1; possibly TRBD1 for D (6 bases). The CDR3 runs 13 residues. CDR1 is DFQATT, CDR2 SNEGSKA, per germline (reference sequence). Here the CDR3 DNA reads TGCAGTACTAGAGGGGGTCTTTACAATGAGCAGTTCTTC. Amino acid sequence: CSTRGGLYNEQFF.

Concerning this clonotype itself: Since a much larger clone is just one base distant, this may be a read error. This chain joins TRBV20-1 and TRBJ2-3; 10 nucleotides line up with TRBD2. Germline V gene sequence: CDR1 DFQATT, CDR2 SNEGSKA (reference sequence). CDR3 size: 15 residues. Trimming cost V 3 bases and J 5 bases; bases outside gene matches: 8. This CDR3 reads CSARSPSGSEDTQYF. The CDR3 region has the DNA TGCAGTGCTAGGAGTCCTAGCGGGAGTGAAGATACGCAGTATTTT.

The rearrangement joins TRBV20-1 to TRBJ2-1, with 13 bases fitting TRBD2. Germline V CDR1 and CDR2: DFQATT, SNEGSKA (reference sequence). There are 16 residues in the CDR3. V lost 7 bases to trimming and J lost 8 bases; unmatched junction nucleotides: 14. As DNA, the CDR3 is TGCAGTGTCCCCATACTAGCGGGAGGGCCAGTCGATGAGCAGTTCTTC. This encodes CSVPILAGGPVDEQFF.

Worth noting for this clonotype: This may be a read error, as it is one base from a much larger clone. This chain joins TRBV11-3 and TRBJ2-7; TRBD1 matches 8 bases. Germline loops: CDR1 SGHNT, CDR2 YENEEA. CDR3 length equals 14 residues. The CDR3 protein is CANSRAGGSYERYF. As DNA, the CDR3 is TGTGCCAACAGCCGGGCAGGGGGCTCCTACGAGCGGTACTTC.